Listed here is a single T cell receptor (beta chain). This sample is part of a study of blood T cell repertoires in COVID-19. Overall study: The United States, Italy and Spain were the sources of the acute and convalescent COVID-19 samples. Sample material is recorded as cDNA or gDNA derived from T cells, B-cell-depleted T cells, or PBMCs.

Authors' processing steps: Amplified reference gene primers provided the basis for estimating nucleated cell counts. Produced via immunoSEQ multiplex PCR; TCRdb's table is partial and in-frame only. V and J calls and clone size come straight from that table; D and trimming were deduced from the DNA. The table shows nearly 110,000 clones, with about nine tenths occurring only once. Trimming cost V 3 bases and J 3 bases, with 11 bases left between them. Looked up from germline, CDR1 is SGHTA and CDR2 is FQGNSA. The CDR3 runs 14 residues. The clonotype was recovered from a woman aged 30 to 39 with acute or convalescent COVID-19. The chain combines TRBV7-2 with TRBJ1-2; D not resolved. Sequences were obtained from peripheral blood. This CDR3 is CASSFGRAYYGYTF. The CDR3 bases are TGTGCCAGCAGCTTCGGGAGGGCTTACTATGGCTACACCTTC.